The 30 T cell receptor beta chains given below trace back to one sample, sequenced in a study of tissue T cells after allogeneic stem cell transplantation. Profiling relied on immunoSEQ multiplex PCR, and the TCRdb table lists in-frame clones only, not all of them. The sample contains roughly 9,000 clones, 65% of which appear only once. Sequencing was performed on tissue from the stomach, taken at autopsy. The source of these receptors is an older male donor with lung cancer.

The chain joins TRBV5-1 to TRBJ2-3; TRBD1 is a possible D gene (5 bases). CDR3 size: 15 residues. Germline-derived CDR1 and CDR2 are SGHRS and YFSETQ. V gave up 7 bases and J gave up 0 bases, with 15 bases separating them. Written as DNA, the CDR3 is TGCGCCAGCGGCAGTGGGGCTGGGAGCACAGATACGCAGTATTTT. Protein product: CASGSGAGSTDTQYF. Full variable domain (rest looked up from reference TRBV5-1 and TRBJ2-3): KAGVTQTPRYLIKTRGQQVTLSCSPISGHRSVSWYQQTPGQGLQFLFEYFSETQRNKGNFPGRFSGRQFSNSRSEMNVSTLELGDSALYLCASGSGAGSTDTQYFGPGTRLTVL.

Judged by abundance, this clone is large. The chain employs TRBV5-1 and TRBJ2-3; 8 bases map to TRBD2. The CDR3 is 15 residues long. Trimming removed 4 bases from V and 4 bases from J; junction bases left unmatched: 8. Germline values: CDR1 SGHRS, CDR2 YFSETQ. CDR3 amino acids: CASSQQRERADTQYF. The CDR3 bases are TGCGCCAGCAGCCAGCAGCGGGAGAGGGCAGATACGCAGTATTTT.

The chain links TRBV6-2 or TRBV6-3 to TRBJ2-1; a weak D match, TRBD2 (6 bases). This CDR3 has 13 amino acids. Germline V lookup: CDR1 MNHEY, CDR2 SVGEGT. V was pared by 4 bases and J by 7 bases, with 11 bases between. Written as DNA, the CDR3 is TGTGCCAGCAGTTCGGCCCTAGCGAATGAGCAGTTCTTC. Translation gives CASSSALANEQFF.

By sample fraction, this clone is medium-sized. The J gene is TRBJ1-6, the V gene TRBV28, with TRBD1 identical over 10 bases. V gave up 4 bases and J gave up 9 bases; unmatched junction bases: 3. This CDR3 contains 14 residues. CDR1 MDHEN and CDR2 SYDVKM come from the germline V gene. The CDR3 protein is CASSSWTGGSPLHF. In DNA, the CDR3 is TGTGCCAGCAGTTCGTGGACAGGGGGTTCACCCCTCCACTTT. The complete variable domain, with remaining parts taken from reference TRBV28 and TRBJ1-6, reads DVKVTQSSRYLVKRTGEKVFLECVQDMDHENMFWYRQDPGLGLRLIYFSYDVKMKEKGDIPEGYSVSREKKERFSLILESASTNQTSMYLCASSSWTGGSPLHFGNGTRLTVT.

The rearrangement links TRBV2 to TRBJ2-7; D not resolved. Trimming took 3 bases from V and 2 from J, leaving 11 bases between them. The CDR3 is made up of 14 amino acids. Germline CDR1 and CDR2: SNHLY and FYNNEI. CDR3 sequence reads: CASSEFRYAYEQYF. The CDR3 nucleotides are TGTGCCAGCAGTGAGTTTCGGTACGCCTACGAGCAGTACTTC.

This clone was found once. The V gene is TRBV5-1, the J gene TRBJ2-2; D is unresolved. V shed 4 bases and J shed 3 bases, with 13 bases lying between them. The germline gives CDR1 SGHRS, CDR2 YFSETQ. CDR3 size: 15 residues. In DNA form, the CDR3 reads TGCGCCAGCAGCCCCACGGGTTTAGACACCGGGGAGCTGTTTTTT. The encoded protein is CASSPTGLDTGELFF.

V and J are TRBV27 and TRBJ2-3, with D unresolved. V was trimmed by 5 bases and J by 2 bases, leaving 14 bases between them. The germline gives CDR1 MNHEY, CDR2 SMNVEV (reference sequence). The CDR3 runs to 15 residues. CDR3 sequence (DNA): TGTGCCAGCAGTACCCCCAGGATTGCCACAGATACGCAGTATTTT. As protein: CASSTPRIATDTQYF.

The rearrangement links TRBV7-3 to TRBJ2-3, with TRBD2 matching over 10 bases. CDR1 and CDR2 from the germline V gene are SGHTA and FQGTGA. V gave up 8 bases and J gave up 2 bases; unmatched junction bases: 10. This CDR3 has 16 residues. The CDR3 DNA reads TGTGCCAGCTCGCCGGTGGGGACTAGCGCCACAGATACGCAGTATTTT. It yields the protein CASSPVGTSATDTQYF.

V usage is TRBV24-1 and J usage is TRBJ1-2, with D tentatively TRBD1 (6 bases). The CDR3 is 16 amino acids. In germline, CDR1 is KGHDR, CDR2 SFDVKD. Trimming pared 6 bases from V and 2 bases from J, leaving 18 bases between. The CDR3: CATSSGQRMANYGYTF. In DNA form, the CDR3 reads TGTGCCACCAGTTCGGGACAAAGGATGGCCAACTATGGCTACACCTTC.

The chain is built from TRBV7-6 and TRBJ2-2; D might be TRBD2 (5 bases). This CDR3 region has 16 residues. V lost 5 bases and J 2 bases, leaving 15 bases between the germline ends. Germline CDR1 reads SGHVS; CDR2 reads FNYEAQ. The DNA of the CDR3 is TGTGCCAGCAGCCCTTATATGGACTTTAACACCGGGGAGCTGTTTTTT. Its protein product is CASSPYMDFNTGELFF.

V and J are TRBV9 and TRBJ2-1; 9 bases align to TRBD1. This CDR3 comprises 18 residues. With V trimmed by 4 bases and J by 0 bases, 11 bases remained unmatched. Germline V lookup: CDR1 SGDLS, CDR2 YYNGEE. In DNA form, the CDR3 reads TGTGCCAGCAGCCCCCGACCAGACAGGGGGAGCTCCTACAATGAGCAGTTCTTC. Translation: CASSPRPDRGSSYNEQFF.

V is TRBV7-9 and J is TRBJ1-2, with D possibly TRBD1 on 6 matching bases. The V gene's germline CDR1 is SEHNR and CDR2 FQNEAQ (reference sequence). V gave up 4 bases and J gave up 8 bases, with 14 bases separating them. This CDR3 has 13 amino acids. CDR3 coding DNA: TGTGCCAGCAGCTCCCAGAAGGGGGGGGGCTACACCTTC. Translating it yields CASSSQKGGGYTF.

The gene calls are TRBV6-5 and TRBJ1-1; D might be TRBD1 (5 bases). The germline gives CDR1 MNHEY, CDR2 SVGAGI. V lost 0 bases and J lost 3, with 14 bases in between. CDR3 length equals 16 residues. CDR3 residues: CASSYSIGATDTEAFF. The CDR3 coding sequence is TGTGCCAGCAGTTACTCGATCGGGGCGACTGACACTGAAGCTTTCTTT.

The CDR3 sequence: CASSSQGNYGYTF. For the CDR3, the DNA is TGTGCCAGCAGTTCTCAGGGGAACTATGGCTACACCTTC. The V and J genes are TRBV6-5 and TRBJ1-2, with D possibly being TRBD1 (6 bases). Trimming stripped 4 bases from V and 2 bases from J, with 8 bases between. CDR1 and CDR2 (germline): MNHEY, SVGAGI. The CDR3 covers 13 residues.

This clone has just a few counts. The genes are TRBV20-1 and TRBJ2-2; D unclear. Trimming left V 3 bases short and J 0 bases short, with 8 bases between. This CDR3 contains 14 residues. Germline values: CDR1 DFQATT, CDR2 SNEGSKA (reference sequence). CDR3 loop: CSASGGTNTGELFF. Written as DNA, the CDR3 is TGCAGTGCTAGTGGTGGGACGAACACCGGGGAGCTGTTTTTT.

This clone was observed a few times. The chain carries TRBV30 and TRBJ1-6; 8 nucleotides agree with TRBD1. The CDR3 is 14 residues long. Germline trimming cut 2 bases from V and 9 bases from J; bases unmatched to any gene: 6. Germline V gene sequence: CDR1 GTSNPN, CDR2 SVGIG (reference sequence). The CDR3 protein is CAWSPGQAGSPLHF. CDR3 in DNA: TGTGCCTGGAGTCCGGGACAGGCGGGTTCACCCCTCCACTTT.

In its sample, this clone was seen once. This CDR3 reads CASSWRNEQFF. For the CDR3, the DNA is TGTGCCAGCAGCTGGAGGAATGAGCAGTTCTTC. The rearrangement links TRBV5-6 to TRBJ2-1, with a possible D match to TRBD2 (5 bases). Germline V lookup: CDR1 SGHDT, CDR2 YYEEEE. V lost 3 bases and J lost 7, with 5 bases in between. The CDR3 has 11 amino acids. The full variable domain, in which reference TRBV5-6 and TRBJ2-1 provide the parts outside the CDR3, is DAGVTQSPTHLIKTRGQQVTLRCSPKSGHDTVSWYQQALGQGPQFIFQYYEEEERQRGNFPDRFSGHQFPNYSSELNVNALLLGDSALYLCASSWRNEQFFGPGTRLTVL.

This clone came up a few times. The chain recombines TRBV7-9 with TRBJ2-4, with a tentative D call TRBD1 (5 bases). CDR3 length equals 17 residues. Germline assignment: CDR1 SEHNR and CDR2 FQNEAQ (reference sequence). Trimming left V 4 bases short and J 0 bases short, with 16 bases between. The CDR3 DNA reads TGTGCCAGCAGCTCCTTACAGGTATTGGGAGCCAAAAACATTCAGTACTTC. Protein sequence: CASSSLQVLGAKNIQYF.

This clone was observed a single time. The V and J genes are TRBV5-1 and TRBJ1-6, with TRBD1 as a possible D gene (5 bases). The CDR3 runs to 14 residues. In germline, CDR1 is SGHRS, CDR2 YFSETQ. V gave up 2 bases and J gave up 8 bases, with 11 bases separating them. CDR3 sequence reads: CASSFSTGDSPLHF. CDR3 nucleotides: TGCGCCAGCAGCTTCTCGACGGGGGATTCACCCCTCCACTTT. Supplemented by reference TRBV5-1 and TRBJ1-6, the full variable domain reads KAGVTQTPRYLIKTRGQQVTLSCSPISGHRSVSWYQQTPGQGLQFLFEYFSETQRNKGNFPGRFSGRQFSNSRSEMNVSTLELGDSALYLCASSFSTGDSPLHFGNGTRLTVT.

The chain combines TRBV20-1 with TRBJ2-5; no clear D. V was shortened by 6 bases and J by 4 bases, with 9 bases between the two germline ends. CDR3 length: 11 residues. From germline, CDR1 is DFQATT and CDR2 SNEGSKA (reference sequence). Here the CDR3 reads CSATRGETQYF. The CDR3 DNA sequence: TGCAGTGCCACACGTGGAGAGACCCAGTACTTC.

This clone appeared a few times. The genes are TRBV4-3 and TRBJ1-2, with D unclear. CDR1 and CDR2 from the germline V gene are LGHNA and YSLEER. The CDR3 runs to 15 residues. Trimming took 0 bases from V and 6 from J, leaving 14 bases between them. The CDR3 is CASSQDLPSGDGYTF. The CDR3 DNA reads TGCGCCAGCAGCCAAGATCTTCCATCTGGGGATGGCTACACCTTC.

CDR3 residues: CASSFDRPGGHEQYF. The CDR3 DNA sequence: TGCGCCAGCAGCTTTGACAGGCCGGGCGGGCACGAGCAGTACTTC. The chain is built from TRBV5-1 and TRBJ2-7, with a weak D call TRBD1 (6 bases). CDR3 length: 15 residues. From germline, CDR1 is SGHRS and CDR2 YFSETQ. Trimming stripped 2 bases from V and 5 bases from J, with 17 bases between.

The gene calls are TRBV7-9 and TRBJ1-5; the match to TRBD1 covers 12 bases. V shed 4 bases and J 2 bases; nucleotides not matched to a gene: 9. The CDR3 loop spans 18 amino acids. Germline V gene data show CDR1 as SEHNR and CDR2 as FQNEAQ (reference sequence). The CDR3 here is CASSSPGQGAGGNQPQHF. CDR3 nucleotides: TGTGCCAGCAGCTCACCGGGACAGGGGGCTGGGGGCAATCAGCCCCAGCATTTT.

This rearrangement joins TRBV29-1 to TRBJ2-3, with D uncertain. V dropped 3 bases and J dropped 1 base, with 11 bases sitting between them. CDR1 and CDR2 from the germline V gene are SQVTM and ANQGSEA. The CDR3 totals 14 residues. The CDR3 DNA sequence: TGCAGCGTTGACAGGCCCCAGGGCACAGATACGCAGTATTTT. It is translated as CSVDRPQGTDTQYF.

The chain recombines TRBV7-6 with TRBJ1-6, with 10 bases identical to TRBD1. Germline CDR1 and CDR2: SGHVS and FNYEAQ. V lost 1 base to trimming and J lost 5 bases; unmatched junction nucleotides: 8. The CDR3 spans 18 residues. The CDR3 here is CASSLGRTGGRNNSPLHF. CDR3 nucleotide sequence: TGTGCCAGCAGCTTAGGGCGGACAGGGGGTCGGAATAATTCACCCCTCCACTTT.

This clone was counted a few times. The chain recombines TRBV7-9 with TRBJ2-7, with 7 nucleotides matching TRBD1. The J segment lost 6 bases and the V segment lost 0 bases, leaving 11 bases of the junction unmatched. CDR3 length equals 16 residues. CDR1 SEHNR and CDR2 FQNEAQ come from the germline V gene (reference sequence). The CDR3 reads CASSLARPQGRGEQYF. In DNA, the CDR3 is TGTGCCAGCAGCTTAGCGCGCCCACAGGGGCGTGGCGAGCAGTACTTC.

This clone was seen only a few times. V gene TRBV9 combines with J gene TRBJ1-2; the match to TRBD1 covers 7 bases. J gave up 7 bases and V 0 bases, and 9 bases lay outside the gene matches. CDR1 and CDR2 (germline): SGDLS, YYNGEE. CDR3 length equals 15 residues. Here the CDR3 DNA reads TGTGCCAGCAGCGTAGATGCGACAGGGCATGGTGGCTACACCTTC. As protein: CASSVDATGHGGYTF.

The chain links TRBV10-3 to TRBJ2-1; D tentatively reads TRBD1 or TRBD2 (7 bases each). Between the trimmed V and J ends, which lost 6 bases and 3 bases, there was a span of 18 bases. There are 16 residues in the CDR3. CDR1 and CDR2 from the germline V gene are ENHRY and SYGVKD. In nucleotides, the CDR3 is TGTGCCATCAGAAGGGACAGAGGGGGGGGCTACAATGAGCAGTTCTTC. This sequence encodes CAIRRDRGGGYNEQFF.

The chain employs TRBV4-3 and TRBJ1-6, with D perhaps matching TRBD1 (5 bases). The CDR3 has 16 amino acids. Trimming left V 4 bases short and J 2 bases short, with 12 bases between. Germline CDR1 is LGHNA and CDR2 is YSLEER. The CDR3 loop reads CASSPGGGTYNSPLHF. DNA of the CDR3: TGCGCCAGCAGCCCCGGGGGGGGGACCTATAATTCACCCCTCCACTTT.

A few counts support this clone. The chain couples TRBV19 to TRBJ2-2, with 7 bases matching TRBD1. This CDR3 is 15 amino acids long. Trimming removed 6 bases from V and 3 bases from J; junction bases left unmatched: 7. The germline V gene encodes CDR1 LNHDA and CDR2 SQIVND (reference sequence). The CDR3 region has the DNA TGTGCCAGTAGCCTGGGACAGACTTACACCGGGGAGCTGTTTTTT. It specifies CASSLGQTYTGELFF.